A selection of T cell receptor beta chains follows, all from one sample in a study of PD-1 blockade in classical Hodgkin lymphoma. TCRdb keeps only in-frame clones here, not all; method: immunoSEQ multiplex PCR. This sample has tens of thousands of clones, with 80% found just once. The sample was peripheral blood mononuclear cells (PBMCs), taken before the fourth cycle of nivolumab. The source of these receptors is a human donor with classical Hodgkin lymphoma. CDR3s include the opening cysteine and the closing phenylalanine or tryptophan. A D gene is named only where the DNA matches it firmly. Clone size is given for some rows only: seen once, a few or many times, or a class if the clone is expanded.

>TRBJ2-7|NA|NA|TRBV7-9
TGTGCCTTTATAGCGCCTCGGGGCGAGCAGTACTTC
CAFIAPRGEQYF
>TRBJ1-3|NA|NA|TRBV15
TGTGCCACCAGCAGAGATCGACCACAGGGAAACACCATATATTTT
CATSRDRPQGNTIYF
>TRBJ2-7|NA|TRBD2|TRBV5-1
TGCGCCAGCAGCTTAGCGGGAGGGTCCTACGAGCAGTACTTC
CASSLAGGSYEQYF
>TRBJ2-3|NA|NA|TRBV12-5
TGTGCTAGTGGTTTAGGGGCTAGCACAGATACGCAGTATTTT
CASGLGASTDTQYF
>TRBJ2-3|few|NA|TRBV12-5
TGTGCTAGTGGTTTGGTACTAGGGGGGGTTACTAGCACAGATACGCAGTATTTT
CASGLVLGGVTSTDTQYF
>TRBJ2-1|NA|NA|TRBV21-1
TGTGCCAGCAGCAAAGGTGGCGGGAGCTCCTACAATGAGCAGTTCTTC
CASSKGGGSSYNEQFF
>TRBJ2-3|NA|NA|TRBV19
TGTGCCAGTACTCCAACCGGGATAGCGACCACAGATACGCAGTATTTT
CASTPTGIATTDTQYF
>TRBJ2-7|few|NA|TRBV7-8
TGTGCCAGCAGCTTGGGGGTCCCCTACGAGCAGTACTTC
CASSLGVPYEQYF
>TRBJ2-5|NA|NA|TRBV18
TGTGCCAGCTCACCCTCCGGAGGGGTCGAGACCCAGTACTTC
CASSPSGGVETQYF
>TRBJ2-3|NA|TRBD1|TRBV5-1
TGCGCCAGCAGCTTCGGGGACAGGGTTAGCACAGATACGCAGTATTTT
CASSFGDRVSTDTQYF
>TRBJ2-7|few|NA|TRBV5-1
TGCGCCAGCAGCACATACCAGGGGTACGAGCAGTACTTC
CASSTYQGYEQYF
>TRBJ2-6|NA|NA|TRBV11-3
TGTGCCAGCAGCTTAGAGGTTGCTGGGGCCAACGTCCTGACTTTC
CASSLEVAGANVLTF
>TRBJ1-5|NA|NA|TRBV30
TGTGCCTGGAGTCCGACCTCGGGGGATCAGCCCCAGCATTTT
CAWSPTSGDQPQHF
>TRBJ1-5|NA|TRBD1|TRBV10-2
TGCGCCAGCAGCCGTACAGGGGGCGGCAATCAGCCCCAGCATTTT
CASSRTGGGNQPQHF
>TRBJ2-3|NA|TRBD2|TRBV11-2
TGTGCCAGCAGCTACCTCGCGGGAGCGGCAGATACGCAGTATTTT
CASSYLAGAADTQYF
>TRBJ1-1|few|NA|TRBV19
TGTGCCAGTAGTATTGCCGGGGCAAGGTTGAAGAACACTGAAGCTTTCTTT
CASSIAGARLKNTEAFF
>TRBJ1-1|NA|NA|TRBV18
TGTGCCAGCTCACCTAGCAGGGTGAACACTGAAGCTTTCTTT
CASSPSRVNTEAFF
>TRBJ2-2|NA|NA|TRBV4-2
TGTGCCAGCAGAGGAGCAGAGAACACCGGGGAGCTGTTTTTT
CASRGAENTGELFF
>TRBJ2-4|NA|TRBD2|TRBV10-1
TGCGCCAGCAGCGCGGGACTAGCGGGAGGGCCAACCATCACAAACATTCAGTACTTC
CASSAGLAGGPTITNIQYF
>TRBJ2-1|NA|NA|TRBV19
TGTGCCAGTACCCTGGAGCGTGAGCAGTTCTTC
CASTLEREQFF
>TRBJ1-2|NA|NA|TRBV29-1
TGCAGCGTCCAAGCTAACTATGGCTACACCTTC
CSVQANYGYTF
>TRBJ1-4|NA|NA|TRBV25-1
TGTGCCAGCAGATCCTTTGGGGGGGCGGATGAAAAACTGTTTTTT
CASRSFGGADEKLFF
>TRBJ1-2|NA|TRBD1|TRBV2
TGTGCCAGCAGCGCCCCCCCCGGGACAGGGGAGCAAGATGGCTACACCTTC
CASSAPPGTGEQDGYTF
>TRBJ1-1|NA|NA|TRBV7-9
TGTGCCAGCAGGATCACTGAAGCTTTCTTT
CASRITEAFF
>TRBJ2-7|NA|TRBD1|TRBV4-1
TGCGCCAGCAGCCAAGAAACAGGGGGCGCGGTCCACGAGCAGTACTTC
CASSQETGGAVHEQYF
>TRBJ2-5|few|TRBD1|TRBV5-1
TGCGCCAGCAGCTTGGATCAGACAGGGGTCGAGACCCAGTACTTC
CASSLDQTGVETQYF
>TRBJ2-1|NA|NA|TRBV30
TGTGCCACGCAAATCGTGGGGGAGCAGTTCTTC
CATQIVGEQFF
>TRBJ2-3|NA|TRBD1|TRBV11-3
TGTGCCGGACAGGGGGCAGGGGATACGCAGTATTTT
CAGQGAGDTQYF
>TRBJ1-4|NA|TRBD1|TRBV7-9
TGTGCCAGCAGCTTTTCTTTGACAGGGGCCCGTAATGAAAAACTGTTTTTT
CASSFSLTGARNEKLFF
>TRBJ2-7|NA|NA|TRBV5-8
TGTGCCAGCAGCTTGAGGCCGGACAAGTTGTACGAGCAGTACTTC
CASSLRPDKLYEQYF
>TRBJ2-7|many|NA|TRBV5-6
TGTGCCAGCAGCCCCGGACAGATACTCTCCTACGAGCAGTACTTC
CASSPGQILSYEQYF
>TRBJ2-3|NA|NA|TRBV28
TGTGCCAGCACACAGAACCTACCGGGACGGATAACTAGCACAGATACGCAGTATTTT
CASTQNLPGRITSTDTQYF